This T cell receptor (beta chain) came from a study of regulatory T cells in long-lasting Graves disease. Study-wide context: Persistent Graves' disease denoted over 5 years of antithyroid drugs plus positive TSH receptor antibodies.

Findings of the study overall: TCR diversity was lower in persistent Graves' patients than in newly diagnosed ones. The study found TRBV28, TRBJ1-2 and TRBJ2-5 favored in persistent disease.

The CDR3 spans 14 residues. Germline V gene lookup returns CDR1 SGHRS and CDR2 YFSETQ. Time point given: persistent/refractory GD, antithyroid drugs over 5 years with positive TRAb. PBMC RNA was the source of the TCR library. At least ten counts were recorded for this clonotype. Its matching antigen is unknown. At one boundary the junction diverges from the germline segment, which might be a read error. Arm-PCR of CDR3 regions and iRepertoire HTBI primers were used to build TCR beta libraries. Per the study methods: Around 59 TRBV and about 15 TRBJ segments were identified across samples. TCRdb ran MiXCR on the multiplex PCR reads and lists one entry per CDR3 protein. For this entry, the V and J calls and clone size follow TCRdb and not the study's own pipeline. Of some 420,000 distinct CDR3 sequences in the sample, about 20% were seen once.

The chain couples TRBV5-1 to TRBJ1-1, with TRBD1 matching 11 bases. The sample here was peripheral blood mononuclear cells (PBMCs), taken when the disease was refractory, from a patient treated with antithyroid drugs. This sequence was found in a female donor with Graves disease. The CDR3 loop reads CASSFGTGGTEAFF. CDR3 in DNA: TGTGCCAGCAGTTTCGGGACAGGGGGAACTGAAGCTTTCTTT.